This is a list of T cell receptor beta chains from one sample in a study of technical replicates of blood from a few donors. Measured with immunoSEQ multiplex PCR; TCRdb has only the in-frame clones, and not every one. The table includes more than 55,000 clones, approximately 91% detected once. Sequencing input: PBMCs. Receptors originate from a human donor in good health. Some clones in this sample may be carry-over from other donors' samples. Each CDR3 is given with its conserved first and last residue. D genes are given only for firm matches. Size is omitted from some rows. Given values are once, few, many or a class for expanded clones.

>TRBD1|TRBJ1-2|TRBV19|-
TGTGCCAGTAGCTCCCCTGGGACAGCGTATGGCTACACCTTC
CASSSPGTAYGYTF
>-|TRBJ1-4|TRBV6-1|-
TGTGCCAGCAGTGAGCCGACCGGGGGACTGGAAAAACTGTTTTTT
CASSEPTGGLEKLFF
>-|TRBJ1-6|TRBV18|-
TGTGCCAGCTCACCGATAGAAAAACCCCTCCACTTT
CASSPIEKPLHF
>-|TRBJ2-5|TRBV19|-
TGTGCCAGTAGGCCTGGCGGCCAAGAGACCCAGTACTTC
CASRPGGQETQYF
>TRBD2|TRBJ2-1|TRBV7-3|-
TGTGCCAGCAGCCGCGTGGCGGGGGGGCCCGAGCAGTTCTTC
CASSRVAGGPEQFF
>TRBD1|TRBJ1-2|TRBV25-1|-
TGTGCCAGCAAGAGACAGGGGGCCGAGAACCCATTCTTC
CASKRQGAENPFF
>-|TRBJ2-5|TRBV7-9|-
TGTGCCAGCAGCCACAGTCCAACGGCAGAGACCCAGTACTTC
CASSHSPTAETQYF
>-|TRBJ1-2|TRBV10-3|-
TGTGCCATCAGTGAGTCAGGCAGGTCCTATGGCTACACCTTC
CAISESGRSYGYTF
>TRBD1|TRBJ1-2|TRBV7-2|-
TGTGCCAGCAGCTTAGCAGGATCGGGACAGGGGGGCTACACCTTC
CASSLAGSGQGGYTF
>TRBD1|TRBJ2-3|TRBV7-7|-
TGTGCCAGCAGCGCAGGGGGCTCCACCACAGATACGCAGTATTTT
CASSAGGSTTDTQYF
>-|TRBJ2-7|TRBV6-5|-
TGTGCCAGCAGACCGGTGGGCAGGCGGGTCGAGCAGTACTTC
CASRPVGRRVEQYF
>-|TRBJ2-1|TRBV5-1|-
TGCGCCAGCAGCTTGGCCTTGGCGGGATTTTACAATGAGCAGTTCTTC
CASSLALAGFYNEQFF
>TRBD1|TRBJ2-1|TRBV4-1|-
TGCGCCAGCAGCCAAGAAGCGGCGACAGGGGGCAATGAGCAGTTCTTC
CASSQEAATGGNEQFF
>TRBD1|TRBJ1-4|TRBV5-6|-
TGTGCCAGCAGCTTGAGGACAGGACTCCTTGAAAAACTGTTTTTT
CASSLRTGLLEKLFF
>-|TRBJ1-3|TRBV25-1|once
TGTGCCAGCAGCCTAAGTGAACCTGGAAACACCATATATTTT
CASSLSEPGNTIYF
>TRBD2|TRBJ2-3|TRBV4-3|-
TGCGCCAGCAGCCAAGATCAGGCTAGCGGGGGGTTCGCAGATACGCAGTATTTT
CASSQDQASGGFADTQYF
>TRBD1|TRBJ1-4|TRBV5-1|-
TGCGCCAGCAAAGAGGGGACAGGGGGTTCATATGAAAAACTGTTTTTT
CASKEGTGGSYEKLFF
>TRBD1|TRBJ2-7|TRBV7-2|-
TGTGCCAGCAGCTTAGTTGACAGGGGCGACTACGAGCAGTACTTC
CASSLVDRGDYEQYF
>-|TRBJ1-6|TRBV7-9|-
TGTGCCAGCAGCTCGACGACAGGACGTAGATTGGGTTCACCCCTCCACTTT
CASSSTTGRRLGSPLHF
>-|TRBJ1-1|TRBV20-1|-
TGCAGTGCTAGATCGGAGACTGAAGCTTTCTTT
CSARSETEAFF
>TRBD2|TRBJ2-1|TRBV5-1|-
TGCGCCAGCAGCTCCGGCCGGGGGGTAGCGGGGAGAAATGAGCAGTTCTTC
CASSSGRGVAGRNEQFF
>-|TRBJ1-1|TRBV4-1|-
TGCGCCAGCAGCCAAGTAGGACTACGTGGGAACACTGAAGCTTTCTTT
CASSQVGLRGNTEAFF
>-|TRBJ1-3|TRBV5-4|-
TGTGCCAGCAGCTTACCAGGGGCCTCATCATCTGGAAACACCATATATTTT
CASSLPGASSSGNTIYF
>TRBD2|TRBJ2-7|TRBV10-3|-
TGTGCCATCAGTGAGGCTAGCGGCTCCTACGAGCAGTACTTC
CAISEASGSYEQYF
>-|TRBJ2-3|TRBV6-1|-
TGTGCCAGCATCCCGGGGGGCACAGATACGCAGTATTTT
CASIPGGTDTQYF
>TRBD1|TRBJ2-7|TRBV9|-
TGTGCCAGCAGCCCAGCAGGGGGCACGTACGAGCAGTACTTC
CASSPAGGTYEQYF
>-|TRBJ1-1|TRBV19|-
TGTGCCAGTAGGTTCCGAGGGAACACTGAAGCTTTCTTT
CASRFRGNTEAFF
>-|TRBJ1-1|TRBV9|-
TGTGCCAGCAGCGTTCGATCGGGGAACACTGAAGCTTTCTTT
CASSVRSGNTEAFF
>-|TRBJ1-1|TRBV28|-
TGTGCCAGCAGTGTTACAGGGAACACTGAAGCTTTCTTT
CASSVTGNTEAFF
>-|TRBJ2-3|TRBV7-9|-
TGTGCCAGCAGCTTAGCGGGGGGACTGAGCACAGATACGCAGTATTTT
CASSLAGGLSTDTQYF
>-|TRBJ1-1|TRBV5-6|-
TGTGCCAGCAGCTTTACGGAGGGGCCCAACACTGAAGCTTTCTTT
CASSFTEGPNTEAFF
>TRBD1|TRBJ2-7|TRBV11-3|-
TGTGCCAGCAGCCCCCGGACAGGGTCGGGTGAGCAGTACTTC
CASSPRTGSGEQYF
>-|TRBJ2-7|TRBV6-5|-
TGTGCCAGCAGTTACGACCACCTGAGGCCCTACGAGCAGTACTTC
CASSYDHLRPYEQYF
>-|TRBJ2-7|TRBV29-1|-
TGCAGCGCATACCGGGACTCCTCCTACGAGCAGTACTTC
CSAYRDSSYEQYF
>-|TRBJ2-1|TRBV7-2|-
TGTGCCAGCAGCTTAGAGGCAGGGCCCTACAATGAGCAGTTCTTC
CASSLEAGPYNEQFF
>-|TRBJ2-5|TRBV30|-
TGTGCCTGGAGACGGCAGGGCAATGATCCGTCCCAGTACTTC
CAWRRQGNDPSQYF
>-|TRBJ2-7|TRBV4-1|-
TGCGCCAGCAGCCAAGGAGTGGTCGAGCAGTACTTC
CASSQGVVEQYF
>TRBD2|TRBJ2-3|TRBV6-5|-
TGTGCCAGCGGACGGGAGGCCCACACAGATACGCAGTATTTT
CASGREAHTDTQYF
>TRBD2|TRBJ2-1|TRBV9|-
TGTGCCAGCAGCGTCTGGACTAGTAGGTATGAGCAGTTCTTC
CASSVWTSRYEQFF
>-|TRBJ1-1|TRBV2|-
TGTGCCAGCAGGGCAAACAGGGAAAACACTGAAGCTTTCTTT
CASRANRENTEAFF
>TRBD1|TRBJ2-1|TRBV7-8|-
TGTGCCAGCAGCTTACGCCCGACGGGACAGGGGGCAAATGAGCAGTTCTTC
CASSLRPTGQGANEQFF
>-|TRBJ2-2|TRBV10-3|-
TGTGCCATCAGAATCGACAGGGGAGGGACCGGGGAGCTGTTTTTT
CAIRIDRGGTGELFF
>TRBD2|TRBJ2-1|TRBV18|-
TGTGCCAGCTCACCTAGGACTAGCGGGGGAAGAGTCTACAATGAGCAGTTCTTC
CASSPRTSGGRVYNEQFF
>TRBD1|TRBJ2-2|TRBV19|-
TGTGCCAGTACCCCCGGGACAGGGGCTGCGACCGGGGAGCTGTTTTTT
CASTPGTGAATGELFF
>-|TRBJ2-7|TRBV7-9|-
TGTGCCAGCAGCCCGAACGCGGCAACCTACGAGCAGTACTTC
CASSPNAATYEQYF
>-|TRBJ2-1|TRBV4-1|-
TGCGCCAGCAGCCAAGAGAGCGGTACCTACAATGAGCAGTTCTTC
CASSQESGTYNEQFF
>-|TRBJ2-2|TRBV29-1|-
TGCAGCGTTGACAGGGCTAACACCGGGGAGCTGTTTTTT
CSVDRANTGELFF
>-|TRBJ1-2|TRBV4-3|few
TGCGCCAGCAGCCAAGGGAGGAACCAAGGCGGCTACACCTTC
CASSQGRNQGGYTF
>TRBD1|TRBJ1-4|TRBV4-1|-
TGCGCCAGCAGCCAAGTCGCCGGGACAGGGGGGGAAAAACTGTTTTTT
CASSQVAGTGGEKLFF
>TRBD2|TRBJ2-7|TRBV10-3|-
TGTGCCATCAGTACAACTAGCGGGGCCTCCTACGAGCAGTACTTC
CAISTTSGASYEQYF
>-|TRBJ1-2|TRBV18|few
TGTGCCAGCTCACCGGACAGTAACTATGGCTACACCTTC
CASSPDSNYGYTF
>-|TRBJ2-1|TRBV5-1|-
TGCGCCAGCACCCCTGGGCGGGACCAATCTTACAATGAGCAGTTCTTC
CASTPGRDQSYNEQFF
>TRBD2|TRBJ2-1|TRBV7-7|-
TGTGCCAGCAGCTTAGGCCTAGCGGGCCTCAATGAGCAGTTCTTC
CASSLGLAGLNEQFF